This TCR beta chain was captured in a study of T cell repertoires in cytomegalovirus infection (dated by TCRdb to between 2019 and 2020). Regarding the study in general: The peptide stimulations were aimed at well-studied HLA-B-restricted epitopes as well as recently identified HLA-C-restricted CMV epitopes, whose presentation resists viral immunomodulation. Donor HLA type was relevant to the analysis, because carriage of CMV infection together with the matching HLA type was indicated by public TCR beta signatures. Overall study outcomes, separate from this receptor: The ex vivo response was dominated by HLA-C-restricted CMV-specific TCR beta clonotypes, which also provided the single most frequent clonotype in two of eight donors. Carriers of CMV infection plus the relevant HLA type were discriminated by the cumulative frequency of public TCR beta family members in the study cohort and in an independent roughly 370-donor cohort.

The meaning of the sample's treatment or condition label: in vitro stimulation with specific CMV peptide epitopes to enrich CMV-specific T cells. A word on this clonotype: There is no known antigen for this receptor. Base qualities are missing; no much larger clone stands one base away.

Sequencing used an Illumina HiSeq 1500. Using fastp trimming at Q25 and MiXCR clonotype assembly, TCRdb reanalyzed the public sequencing data and kept in-frame beta chains. Rows are combined by CDR3 protein, so each entry shows the most common genes and DNA. This sample has around 800,000 distinct CDR3 sequences in its table, and over 25% of those were observed once. The ten largest clones take up over 10% of the sample. At the junction V is shortened by 1 base and J by 0 bases, with 13 bases in between. The CDR3 spans 16 residues, from the cysteine through the valine. Left in the record is the CDR3 DNA by itself, 48 bases read in frame from the first base. For CDR1 and CDR2, the germline V gene (reference sequence) lists LGHDT and YNNKEL.

This specimen consisted of cultured CD8+ T cells from PBMCs, obtained from culture after CMV antigen stimulation. The V and J genes are TRBV3-1 and TRBJ2-7; no D gene can be assigned with confidence. The clonotype comes from a human donor in good health (CMV status not recorded). Some clones in this sample may be carry-over from other donors' samples. The CDR3 reads as follows: CASSQGGGDCSYEQYV. In nucleotide form, the sequence is TGTGCCAGCAGCCAAGGCGGCGGCGATTGCTCCTACGAGCAGTACGTC.